A single sample gave rise to the 26 T cell receptor beta chains below, sequenced in a study of blood T cell repertoires in COVID-19 (dated by TCRdb to between 2020 and 2021). The library was prepared using the immunoSEQ multiplex PCR assay. The table comes from immuneACCESS by way of TCRdb, which keeps in-frame sequences with V and J called. Part of the clones is missing from these tables; in studies checked, under half for an unresolved V gene and the rest for unknown reasons. The sample yields 120,000 to 150,000 clones; around 84% were counted once. 5% to 7% of the sample is taken by the ten largest. The sequencing sample was made of PBMCs or T cells enriched from blood (not recorded which). The receptors here all came from a woman aged 45-60 years who had been exposed to COVID-19.

This clone was seen only a few times. The rearrangement uses TRBV4-2 and TRBJ1-3; D not certain. The germline CDR1 and CDR2 sequences are LGHNA and YNFKEQ. V was shortened by 4 bases and J by 2 bases, with 12 bases between the two germline ends. The CDR3 contains 15 residues. The CDR3 is CASSREVMAGNTIYF. Here the CDR3 DNA reads TGTGCCAGCAGCCGGGAGGTTATGGCTGGAAACACCATATATTTT.

This clone has just a few counts. CDR3 DNA sequence: TGTGCCAGTAGTATAGGAGTGAACACTGAAGCTTTCTTT. Amino acids: CASSIGVNTEAFF. The V and J genes are TRBV19 and TRBJ1-1; D is undetermined. CDR1 is LNHDA, CDR2 SQIVND, per germline (reference sequence). The V end lost 1 base, the J end lost 0 bases, and 3 bases lay between the germline ends. The CDR3 covers 13 residues.

The V and J genes are TRBV19 and TRBJ1-3; 7 bases line up with TRBD1. V lost 6 bases and J lost 4; bases outside the gene matches: 9. Germline V lookup: CDR1 LNHDA, CDR2 SQIVND (reference sequence). This CDR3 has 15 amino acids. The CDR3 region has the DNA TGTGCCAGTAGACCGGACAGGCGGGCCGGAAACACCATATATTTT. Its translation: CASRPDRRAGNTIYF.

The rearrangement uses TRBV6-2 or TRBV6-3 and TRBJ2-7; D not resolved. The CDR3 covers 11 residues. Trimming took off 2 bases at V and 6 bases at J, with 5 bases between the two ends. Germline CDR1 MNHEY, CDR2 SVGEGT. Written as DNA, the CDR3 is TGTGCCAGCAGTTACCCCCGCGAGCAGTACTTC. This translates into CASSYPREQYF.

This clone was detected only once. This rearrangement joins TRBV18 to TRBJ1-6; 7 bases line up with TRBD1. V dropped 2 bases and J dropped 6; count of bases not matched to a gene: 1. This CDR3 region has 14 residues. Germline CDR1 KGHSH, CDR2 LQKENI. DNA for the CDR3: TGTGCCAGCTCACCATCAGGGGGTAATTCACCCCTCCACTTT. Its protein is CASSPSGGNSPLHF.

This CDR3 reads CASSLGQGSGNTIYF. In DNA, the CDR3 is TGTGCCAGCAGCTTAGGACAGGGCTCTGGAAACACCATATATTTT. The chain has TRBV7-6 and TRBJ1-3, with 7 bases matching TRBD1. The CDR3 covers 15 residues. Germline V gene data show CDR1 as SGHVS and CDR2 as FNYEAQ. V gave up 1 base and J gave up 0 bases; unmatched junction bases: 0.

The V and J genes are TRBV5-5 and TRBJ2-2, with 8 bases matching TRBD2. The J segment lost 8 bases and the V segment lost 4 bases, leaving 10 bases of the junction unmatched. The CDR3 sequence is 15 residues long. Germline-derived CDR1 and CDR2 are SGHKS and YYEKEE (reference sequence). CDR3 sequence: CASSVMTSAEGELFF. Written as DNA, the CDR3 is TGTGCCAGCAGCGTAATGACTAGCGCTGAGGGGGAGCTGTTTTTT.

V is TRBV5-1 and J is TRBJ2-1; D might be TRBD1 (6 bases). The CDR3 extends over 13 amino acids. Trimming took off 0 bases at V and 6 bases at J, with 7 bases between the two ends. Germline V gene data show CDR1 as SGHRS and CDR2 as YFSETQ. The CDR3 nucleotides read TGCGCCAGCAGCTTGGGGACAGCCAATGAGCAGTTCTTC. Protein sequence: CASSLGTANEQFF.

This clone showed up just a few times. V gene TRBV6-5 combines with J gene TRBJ2-7, with D maybe TRBD2 (6 bases). CDR1 and CDR2 (germline): MNHEY, SVGAGI. V shed 0 bases and J shed 1 base, with 10 bases lying between them. The CDR3 has 15 residues. The CDR3 DNA is TGTGCCAGCAGTTACTCGGGGACTGTTTCCTACGAGCAGTACTTC. The encoded protein is CASSYSGTVSYEQYF.

The chain links TRBV5-6 to TRBJ1-2, with 11 bases matching TRBD1. Trimming cost V 4 bases and J 3 bases; bases outside gene matches: 8. The germline V gene has CDR1 SGHDT and CDR2 YYEEEE. CDR3 length: 16 residues. As DNA, the CDR3 is TGTGCCAGCAGCAACGCCGGGACAGGGGGAGACTATGGCTACACCTTC. This translates into CASSNAGTGGDYGYTF.

The chain has TRBV4-1 and TRBJ1-2; unclear D gene. The V gene's germline CDR1 is MGHRA and CDR2 YSYEKL. V was shortened by 3 bases and J by 4 bases, with 12 bases between the two germline ends. The CDR3 spans 14 residues. The CDR3 reads CASSQGRTSYGYTF. CDR3 DNA: TGCGCCAGCAGCCAGGGGAGGACTAGCTATGGCTACACCTTC.

The chain uses TRBV19 and TRBJ1-2; TRBD1 matches 7 bases. Germline loops: CDR1 LNHDA, CDR2 SQIVND (reference sequence). This CDR3 spans 15 amino acids. J lost 2 bases, V lost 4 bases, and 7 bases had no gene match. The CDR3 here is CASSKGTEGNYGYTF. The CDR3 DNA sequence: TGTGCCAGTAGTAAAGGGACAGAGGGGAACTATGGCTACACCTTC.

This chain uses TRBV30 with TRBJ2-7; perhaps TRBD2 as D (5 bases). V lost 0 bases, J lost 4 bases, and 13 bases lay in between. Germline V gene sequence: CDR1 GTSNPN, CDR2 SVGIG (reference sequence). CDR3 length: 14 residues. The CDR3 nucleotides read TGTGCCTGGAGTGTAAGTTCTAGCAGGTACGAGCAGTACTTC. The encoded protein is CAWSVSSSRYEQYF. Full variable domain (outside the CDR3, taken from reference TRBV30 and TRBJ2-7): SQTIHQWPATLVQPVGSPLSLECTVEGTSNPNLYWYRQAAGRGLQLLFYSVGIGQISSEVPQNLSASRPQDRQFILSSKKLLLSDSGFYLCAWSVSSSRYEQYFGPGTRLTVT.

This sequence joins TRBV27 and TRBJ2-1, with D possibly TRBD2 on 5 matching bases. Looked up from germline, CDR1 is MNHEY and CDR2 is SMNVEV (reference sequence). V dropped 4 bases and J dropped 10 bases, with 23 bases sitting between them. This CDR3 is built from 16 residues. The CDR3 is CASSSSTSRALGEQFF. For the CDR3, the DNA is TGTGCCAGCAGTTCCTCAACTAGTAGGGCCCTGGGGGAGCAGTTCTTC.

The CDR3 DNA reads as TGTGCCAGCAGACAAAGGGGCACCTCGAGCTCCTACAATGAGCAGTTCTTC. Protein product: CASRQRGTSSSYNEQFF. The rearrangement links TRBV6-4 to TRBJ2-1, with a possible D match to TRBD1 (5 bases). The CDR3 runs 17 residues. Germline V lookup: CDR1 MRHNA, CDR2 SNTAGT. Trimming took off 6 bases at V and 0 bases at J, with 18 bases between the two ends.

The CDR3 reads CASSLGGYEQYF. As DNA, the CDR3 is TGTGCCAGCTCACTAGGGGGCTACGAGCAGTACTTC. The chain has TRBV18 and TRBJ2-7; weak D call: TRBD1 (6 bases). Germline lookup yields CDR1 KGHSH and CDR2 LQKENI. The V and J ends lost 4 bases and 3 bases respectively, with 7 bases between them. The CDR3 consists of 12 residues.

This clone has only a few counts. The rearrangement uses TRBV7-2 and TRBJ1-2, with D possibly being TRBD1 (5 bases). Trimming removed 5 bases from V and 8 bases from J, with 21 bases in between. Germline V gene sequence: CDR1 SGHTA, CDR2 FQGNSA. This CDR3 comprises 15 residues. As DNA, the CDR3 is TGTGCCAGCAGCCCCCCGGGGGTTCGGGTGGACGGCTACACCTTC. Protein: CASSPPGVRVDGYTF. Full variable domain (missing parts from reference TRBV7-2 and TRBJ1-2): GAGVSQSPSNKVTEKGKDVELRCDPISGHTALYWYRQSLGQGLEFLIYFQGNSAPDKSGLPSDRFSAERTGGSVSTLTIQRTQQEDSAVYLCASSPPGVRVDGYTFGSGTRLTVV.

The V call is TRBV19, the J call TRBJ2-6; possible D gene TRBD1, 6 bases. The CDR3 has 18 residues. V was cut by 7 bases and J by 0 bases, with 19 bases left in between. Germline CDR1 reads LNHDA; CDR2 reads SQIVND (reference sequence). This CDR3 reads CASMSVRQASSGANVLTF. The CDR3 DNA follows: TGTGCCAGTATGTCCGTTAGACAGGCCTCCTCTGGGGCCAACGTCCTGACTTTC.

The V and J genes are TRBV27 and TRBJ1-3, with 7 bases that match TRBD1. Per germline, CDR1 MNHEY and CDR2 SMNVEV (reference sequence). The CDR3 has 15 amino acids. J was trimmed by 2 bases and V by 5 bases; bases with no gene match: 6. The CDR3 region is CASSISGGTGNTIYF. CDR3 in DNA: TGTGCCAGCAGTATCTCAGGGGGGACTGGAAACACCATATATTTT.

The chain couples TRBV6-2 or TRBV6-3 to TRBJ2-7; 11 bases agree with TRBD2. The CDR3 spans 15 residues. Germline V CDR1 and CDR2: MNHEY, SVGEGT. V dropped 5 bases and J dropped 6; count of bases not matched to a gene: 9. This chain's CDR3 is CASSPHSGRATEQYF. For the CDR3, the DNA is TGTGCCAGCAGTCCCCATAGCGGGAGGGCCACCGAGCAGTACTTC.

The chain recombines TRBV27 with TRBJ1-1; D not resolved. CDR1 and CDR2 from the germline V gene are MNHEY and SMNVEV (reference sequence). The CDR3 spans 13 residues. With 8 bases removed from V and 8 bases from J, the gap between germline ends came to 18 bases. The CDR3 here is CASREHVAEEAFF. The CDR3 region has the DNA TGTGCCAGCCGGGAGCACGTGGCCGAGGAAGCTTTCTTT.

This clone was found once. V is TRBV10-3 and J is TRBJ2-6; tentatively, D is TRBD2 (5 bases). The CDR3 has 15 residues. Per germline, CDR1 ENHRY and CDR2 SYGVKD. V lost 6 bases to trimming and J lost 3 bases, with 12 bases between them. DNA of the CDR3: TGTGCCATCAGCCCCCGGGATAGTGGGGCCAACGTCCTGACTTTC. Amino acid sequence: CAISPRDSGANVLTF.

The chain is built from TRBV2 and TRBJ1-1, with a possible D match to TRBD1 (5 bases). Trimming stripped 8 bases from V and 4 bases from J, with 17 bases between. This CDR3 contains 14 residues. CDR1 is SNHLY and CDR2 is FYNNEI in the germline V gene. The CDR3 loop reads CASVRAGRGTEAFF. CDR3 coding DNA: TGTGCCAGCGTCCGGGCAGGGCGGGGCACTGAAGCTTTCTTT.

Only one count was recorded for this clone. CDR3 in DNA: TGTGCCAGCAGTAGGAACGCAGGGTATATCTACAATGAGCAGTTCTTC. It translates to CASSRNAGYIYNEQFF. The V gene is TRBV27, the J gene TRBJ2-1, with D possibly TRBD1 on 5 matching bases. Trimming removed 5 bases at V and 3 bases at J, with 17 bases between. Per germline, CDR1 MNHEY and CDR2 SMNVEV (reference sequence). The CDR3 is 16 amino acids.

The gene calls are TRBV2 and TRBJ1-1, with TRBD1 matching 12 bases. The germline gives CDR1 SNHLY, CDR2 FYNNEI. The CDR3 has 15 residues. J was trimmed by 0 bases and V by 9 bases; bases with no gene match: 5. Here the CDR3 reads CARSGTGGLNTEAFF. The CDR3, as DNA: TGTGCCAGGTCCGGGACAGGGGGCTTGAACACTGAAGCTTTCTTT.

This clone was picked up a small number of times. The chain recombines TRBV5-4 with TRBJ2-3; TRBD2 might be the D (5 bases). The germline V gene has CDR1 SGHNT and CDR2 YYREEE (reference sequence). The CDR3 consists of 16 residues. V shed 5 bases and J shed 1 base, with 17 bases lying between them. CDR3 in DNA: TGTGCCAGCAGTCCCGGACTTGCGGTAGGCACAGATACGCAGTATTTT. This codes for CASSPGLAVGTDTQYF.